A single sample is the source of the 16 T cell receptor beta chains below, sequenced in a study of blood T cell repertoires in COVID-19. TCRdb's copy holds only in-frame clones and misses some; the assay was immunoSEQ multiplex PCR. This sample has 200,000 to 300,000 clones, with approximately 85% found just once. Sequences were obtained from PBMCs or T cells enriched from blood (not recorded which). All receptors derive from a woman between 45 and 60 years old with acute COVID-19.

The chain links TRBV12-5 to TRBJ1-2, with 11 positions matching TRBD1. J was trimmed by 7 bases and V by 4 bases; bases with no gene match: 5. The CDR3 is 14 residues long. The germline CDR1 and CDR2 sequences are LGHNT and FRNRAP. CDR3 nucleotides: TGTGCTAGTGGTTGGGGACAGGGGGAAAGTGGCTACACCTTC. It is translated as CASGWGQGESGYTF.

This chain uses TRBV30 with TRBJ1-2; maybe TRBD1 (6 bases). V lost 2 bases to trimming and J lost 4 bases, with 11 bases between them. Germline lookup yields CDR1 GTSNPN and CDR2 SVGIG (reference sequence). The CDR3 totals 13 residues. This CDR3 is CAWSPQGSYGYTF. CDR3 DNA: TGTGCCTGGAGTCCCCAGGGGAGCTATGGCTACACCTTC.

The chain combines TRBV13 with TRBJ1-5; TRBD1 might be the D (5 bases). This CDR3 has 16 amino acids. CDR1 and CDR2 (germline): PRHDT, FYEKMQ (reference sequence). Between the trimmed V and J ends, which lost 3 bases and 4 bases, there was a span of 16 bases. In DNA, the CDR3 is TGTGCCAGCAGCTTGGGTGGAGGGACGGGGAATCAGCCCCAGCATTTT. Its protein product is CASSLGGGTGNQPQHF.

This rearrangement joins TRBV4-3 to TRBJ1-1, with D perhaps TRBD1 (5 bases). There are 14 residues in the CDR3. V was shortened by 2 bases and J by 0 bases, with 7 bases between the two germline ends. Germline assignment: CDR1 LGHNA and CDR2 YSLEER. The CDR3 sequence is CASSQRGMNTEAFF. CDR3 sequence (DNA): TGCGCCAGCAGCCAAAGGGGCATGAACACTGAAGCTTTCTTT.

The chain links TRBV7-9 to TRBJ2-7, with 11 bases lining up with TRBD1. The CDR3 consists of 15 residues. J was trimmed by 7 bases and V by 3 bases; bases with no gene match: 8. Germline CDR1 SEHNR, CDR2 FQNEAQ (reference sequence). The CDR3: CASSFPAGTGGEQYF. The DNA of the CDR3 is TGTGCCAGCAGCTTTCCCGCGGGGACAGGGGGGGAGCAGTACTTC.

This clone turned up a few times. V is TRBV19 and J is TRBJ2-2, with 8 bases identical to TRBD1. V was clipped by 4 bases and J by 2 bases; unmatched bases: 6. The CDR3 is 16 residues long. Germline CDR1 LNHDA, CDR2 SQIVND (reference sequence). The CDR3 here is CASSSIGQGNTGELFF. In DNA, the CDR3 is TGTGCCAGTAGTAGTATAGGACAGGGAAACACCGGGGAGCTGTTTTTT.

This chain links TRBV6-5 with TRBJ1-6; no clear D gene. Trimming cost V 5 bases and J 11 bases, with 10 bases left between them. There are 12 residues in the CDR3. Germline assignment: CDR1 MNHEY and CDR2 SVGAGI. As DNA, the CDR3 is TGTGCCAGCAGTACTCCCGCCCCACCCCTCCACTTT. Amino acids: CASSTPAPPLHF.

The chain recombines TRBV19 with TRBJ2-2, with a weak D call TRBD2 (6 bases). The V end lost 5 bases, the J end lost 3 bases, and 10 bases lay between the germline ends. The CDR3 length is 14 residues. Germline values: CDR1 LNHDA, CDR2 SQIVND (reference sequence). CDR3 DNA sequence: TGTGCCAGTAGTCTCCCGGGGGACACCGGGGAGCTGTTTTTT. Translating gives CASSLPGDTGELFF.

The CDR3: CASSGRAADNEQFF. CDR3 bases: TGTGCCAGCTCAGGCAGGGCGGCGGACAATGAGCAGTTCTTC. The rearrangement uses TRBV18 and TRBJ2-1; TRBD1 is a possible D gene (5 bases). The CDR3 is 14 residues long. Deletions cut 5 bases from V and 5 bases from J, with 13 bases between. The germline gives CDR1 KGHSH, CDR2 LQKENI.

The CDR3 DNA follows: TGTGCCAGCAGCGCCTCAGGGGTCTATGGCTACACCTTC. Translation: CASSASGVYGYTF. The chain uses TRBV5-4 and TRBJ1-2; TRBD1 might be the D (6 bases). Germline assignment: CDR1 SGHNT and CDR2 YYREEE (reference sequence). The CDR3 consists of 13 residues. Trimming removed 4 bases from V and 4 bases from J, with 11 bases in between.

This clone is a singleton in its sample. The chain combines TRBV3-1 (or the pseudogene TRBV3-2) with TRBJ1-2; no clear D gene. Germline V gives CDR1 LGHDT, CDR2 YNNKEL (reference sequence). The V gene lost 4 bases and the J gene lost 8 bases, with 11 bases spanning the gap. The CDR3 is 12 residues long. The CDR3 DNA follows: TGTGCCAGCAGCCCCTCCTCCAGGGGCTACACCTTC. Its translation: CASSPSSRGYTF.

CDR3 loop: CASSGPGGYGYTF. In DNA form, the CDR3 reads TGTGCCAGCAGCGGTCCAGGGGGCTATGGCTACACCTTC. The rearrangement joins TRBV7-6 to TRBJ1-2, with 7 bases matching TRBD1. CDR3 length: 13 residues. The J segment lost 4 bases and the V segment lost 5 bases, leaving 4 bases of the junction unmatched. The germline CDR1 and CDR2 sequences are SGHVS and FNYEAQ.

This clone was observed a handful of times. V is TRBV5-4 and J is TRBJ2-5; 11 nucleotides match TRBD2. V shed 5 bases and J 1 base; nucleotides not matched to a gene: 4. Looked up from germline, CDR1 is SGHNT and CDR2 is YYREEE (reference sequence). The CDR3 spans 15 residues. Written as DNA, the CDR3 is TGTGCCAGCAGACGTAGCGGGGGGGGCCAAGAGACCCAGTACTTC. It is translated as CASRRSGGGQETQYF.

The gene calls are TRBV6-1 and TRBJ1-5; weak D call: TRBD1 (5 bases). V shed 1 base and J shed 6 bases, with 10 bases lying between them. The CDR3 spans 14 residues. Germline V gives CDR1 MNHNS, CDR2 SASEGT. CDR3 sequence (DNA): TGTGCCAGCAGTGAAGTGGGGGGAGCTCAGCCCCAGCATTTT. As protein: CASSEVGGAQPQHF.

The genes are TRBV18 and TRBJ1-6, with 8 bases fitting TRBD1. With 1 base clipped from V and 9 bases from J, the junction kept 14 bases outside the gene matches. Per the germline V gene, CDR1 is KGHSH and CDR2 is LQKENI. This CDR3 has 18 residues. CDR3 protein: CASSPLWTGQIGGSPLHF. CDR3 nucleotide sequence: TGTGCCAGCTCACCACTGTGGACAGGGCAGATTGGGGGTTCACCCCTCCACTTT.

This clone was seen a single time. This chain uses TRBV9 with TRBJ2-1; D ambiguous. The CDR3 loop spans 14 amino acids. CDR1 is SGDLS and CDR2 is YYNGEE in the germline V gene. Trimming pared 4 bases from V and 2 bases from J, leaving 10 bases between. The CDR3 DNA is TGTGCCAGCAGCCCGAGACAAACCTACAATGAGCAGTTCTTC. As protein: CASSPRQTYNEQFF.